Listed here are 24 T cell receptor beta chains from one sample, sequenced in a study of human T cells and chemical hapten exposure. TCRdb re-called the RACE reads with MiXCR, one entry per CDR3 protein. There are 280,000 or so distinct CDR3 sequences in the sample; 7.5% to 9% occur only once, and approximately 1.2% lies in the top ten. Time point meaning: pre-sensitization, week 0. Treatment reported: therapeutic diphenylcyclopropenone sensitization with weekly scalp DPC. The source was whole blood, collected in connection with sensitization to the hapten diphenylcyclopropenone (DPC). The source of these receptors is a man younger than 30 with alopecia areata. Some clones in this sample may be carry-over from other donors' samples.

This clonotype was seen repeatedly, ten times or more. This chain links TRBV6-5 with TRBJ1-3, with D possibly TRBD1 on 5 matching bases. Trimming removed 6 bases at V and 0 bases at J, with 24 bases between. This CDR3 region has 19 residues. From germline, CDR1 is MNHEY and CDR2 SVGAGI. The CDR3: CASSRTLMTVGVSGNTIYF. CDR3 DNA sequence: TGTGCCAGCAGCCGCACCCTGATGACAGTCGGCGTCTCTGGAAACACCATATATTTT.

The sample holds a few counts of this clonotype. The chain links TRBV7-3 to TRBJ2-1, with TRBD2 identical over 7 bases. The CDR3 is 18 residues long. V was pared by 0 bases and J by 4 bases, with 12 bases of the junction left unmatched. Germline values: CDR1 SGHTA, CDR2 FQGTGA. DNA of the CDR3: TGTGCCAGCAGCTTAACTCCCGTAGGGGCGGGGGAGTACAATGAGCAGTTCTTC. It yields the protein CASSLTPVGAGEYNEQFF.

This clonotype occurred a few times. The V gene is TRBV6-2 or TRBV6-3, the J gene TRBJ2-4; no clear D gene. This CDR3 comprises 15 residues. Germline V gene sequence: CDR1 MNHEY, CDR2 SVGEGT. The V end lost 0 bases, the J end lost 1 base, and 7 bases lay between the germline ends. CDR3 DNA sequence: TGTGCCAGCAGTTACTCGATCAAGGCCAAAAACATTCAGTACTTC. Protein product: CASSYSIKAKNIQYF.

The J gene is TRBJ1-1, the V gene TRBV20-1; D remains ambiguous. The ends were cut back, 3 bases at V and 3 bases at J, with 14 bases in the middle. CDR1 is DFQATT and CDR2 is SNEGSKA in the germline V gene (reference sequence). The CDR3 has 14 amino acids. The CDR3 nucleotides read TGCAGTGCTAGGGAATCCCGGTGGGACACTGAAGCTTTCTTT. It codes for CSARESRWDTEAFF.

This chain links TRBV6-2 or TRBV6-3 with TRBJ1-1, with 8 bases identical to TRBD1. V lost 5 bases to trimming and J lost 5 bases; unmatched junction nucleotides: 13. Germline CDR1 reads MNHEY; CDR2 reads SVGEGT. This CDR3 is built from 16 residues. The CDR3 region has the DNA TGTGCCAGCAGTCGAATTCCAAACAGGGGGGAAACTGAAGCTTTCTTT. Translating it yields CASSRIPNRGETEAFF.

The chain has TRBV4-3 and TRBJ1-1; 10 bases agree with TRBD1. The junction had 11 bases not matched to a gene; V was cut back by 5 bases and J by 8 bases. Germline CDR1 and CDR2: LGHNA and YSLEER. CDR3 length equals 15 residues. The CDR3 sequence is CASSRDRGMETEAFF. CDR3 coding DNA: TGCGCCAGCAGCAGGGACAGGGGAATGGAAACGGAAGCTTTCTTT.

This clonotype has only a few counts. The V call is TRBV7-2, the J call TRBJ1-1; D call uncertain. Germline V gene data show CDR1 as SGHTA and CDR2 as FQGNSA. This CDR3 spans 14 amino acids. Trimming stripped 2 bases from V and 7 bases from J, with 14 bases between. CDR3 region: CASSLNAGDDEAFF. CDR3 bases: TGTGCCAGCAGCTTAAATGCTGGGGATGATGAAGCTTTCTTT.

V gene TRBV5-5 combines with J gene TRBJ2-1; D uncertain. Per germline, CDR1 SGHKS and CDR2 YYEKEE (reference sequence). The CDR3 sequence is 15 residues long. With 7 bases removed from V and 6 bases from J, the gap between germline ends came to 20 bases. Here the CDR3 reads CASVYSPLFFNEQFF. The CDR3, as DNA: TGTGCCAGCGTTTACTCACCTTTGTTCTTCAATGAGCAGTTCTTC.

This clonotype was seen ten or more times. The chain uses TRBV9 and TRBJ2-1; TRBD2 agrees at 10 bases. The CDR3 spans 16 residues. V shed 0 bases and J 4 bases; nucleotides not matched to a gene: 4. Germline assignment: CDR1 SGDLS and CDR2 YYNGEE. The CDR3 is CASSVGPAGGYNEQFF. The CDR3 nucleotides read TGTGCCAGCAGCGTAGGTCCAGCGGGGGGGTACAATGAGCAGTTCTTC.

The V gene is TRBV4-3, the J gene TRBJ2-5; 9 positions agree with TRBD2. Per germline, CDR1 LGHNA and CDR2 YSLEER. Trimming cost V 1 base and J 2 bases; bases outside gene matches: 2. This CDR3 is 15 amino acids long. The CDR3 coding sequence is TGCGCCAGCAGCCAAGTGCTAGCGGGGCAAGAGACCCAGTACTTC. This translates into CASSQVLAGQETQYF.

This clonotype was recorded a few times. In DNA form, the CDR3 reads TGTGCCAGCAGCTTAGAACGACTTGCTCCCTACAATGAGCAGTTCTTC. This encodes CASSLERLAPYNEQFF. The rearrangement joins TRBV11-3 to TRBJ2-1; D is ambiguous. The ends were cut back, 0 bases at V and 2 bases at J, with 11 bases in the middle. This CDR3 spans 16 amino acids. CDR1 SGHNT and CDR2 YENEEA come from the germline V gene.

The rearrangement joins TRBV7-2 to TRBJ1-4; D not certain. The CDR3 has 15 amino acids. CDR1 is SGHTA and CDR2 is FQGNSA in the germline V gene. V lost 6 bases and J lost 6, with 17 bases in between. The CDR3: CASRAPVNNDEKLFF. The DNA of the CDR3 is TGTGCCAGCAGAGCGCCGGTCAACAACGATGAAAAACTGTTTTTT.

The rearrangement uses TRBV6-6 and TRBJ2-1, with 7 nucleotides matching TRBD1. The CDR3 loop spans 14 amino acids. The germline V gene encodes CDR1 MNHNY and CDR2 SVGAGI (reference sequence). Trimming took 6 bases from V and 5 from J; bases not matched to a gene: 7. The CDR3 protein is CASSPGQPNNEQFF. The CDR3 nucleotides read TGTGCCAGCAGCCCGGGACAGCCAAACAATGAGCAGTTCTTC.

The rearrangement links TRBV9 to TRBJ2-3, with D perhaps matching TRBD2 (5 bases). The CDR3 length is 17 residues. The V end was cut by 0 bases, the J end by 2 bases, with 16 bases between. The V gene's germline CDR1 is SGDLS and CDR2 YYNGEE. CDR3 region: CASSVVEWGVATDTQYF. The CDR3 DNA is TGTGCCAGCAGCGTAGTTGAGTGGGGAGTAGCCACAGATACGCAGTATTTT.

Ten or more counts support this clonotype. V gene TRBV12-5 combines with J gene TRBJ2-1; perhaps TRBD2 as D (6 bases). V was pared by 2 bases and J by 0 bases, with 11 bases between. Germline V gene lookup returns CDR1 LGHNT and CDR2 FRNRAP. The CDR3 has 16 amino acids. The CDR3 loop reads CASGLTGDPSYNEQFF. The CDR3 region has the DNA TGTGCTAGTGGTTTGACGGGGGACCCCTCCTACAATGAGCAGTTCTTC.

This chain joins TRBV12-3 or TRBV12-4 and TRBJ2-3; D remains unclear. The CDR3 has 15 amino acids. V was clipped by 3 bases and J by 0 bases, with 10 bases between them. CDR3 bases: TGTGCCAGCAGTTTCAGGCAGGCCAGCACAGATACGCAGTATTTT. Translated, it gives CASSFRQASTDTQYF.

The gene calls are TRBV7-9 and TRBJ2-5; maybe TRBD2 (5 bases). CDR1 and CDR2 (germline): SEHNR, FQNEAQ (reference sequence). Trimming pared 3 bases from V and 4 bases from J, leaving 12 bases between. The CDR3 totals 14 residues. The CDR3 loop reads CASSLVGSGETQYF. CDR3 bases: TGTGCCAGCAGCTTGGTGGGGAGTGGAGAGACCCAGTACTTC.

This clonotype was detected only a few times. This chain connects TRBV7-8 to TRBJ1-5; tentative D call: TRBD1 (5 bases). Germline assignment: CDR1 SGHVS and CDR2 FQNEAQ. The CDR3 runs 15 residues. The V and J ends lost 5 bases and 0 bases respectively, with 11 bases between them. The CDR3 bases are TGTGCCAGCAGCCCAGACAGTAATAGCAATCAGCCCCAGCATTTT. It encodes CASSPDSNSNQPQHF. Filled out from reference TRBV7-8 and TRBJ1-5, the complete variable domain reads GAGVSQSPRYKVAKRGQDVALRCDPISGHVSLFWYQQALGQGPEFLTYFQNEAQLDKSGLPSDRFFAERPEGSVSTLKIQRTQQEDSAVYLCASSPDSNSNQPQHFGDGTRLSIL.

The chain carries TRBV10-3 and TRBJ2-7; D assignment may be TRBD1 or TRBD2 (5 bases each). The length of the CDR3 is 13 residues. V lost 7 bases and J 1 base, leaving 11 bases between the germline ends. Germline V gene sequence: CDR1 ENHRY, CDR2 SYGVKD. This CDR3 reads CAITGTLSYEQYF. The CDR3 DNA follows: TGTGCCATCACCGGGACCCTTTCCTACGAGCAGTACTTC.

This clonotype was seen ten or more times. This chain uses TRBV5-6 with TRBJ1-5; D may be TRBD1 (5 bases). Deletions cut 4 bases from V and 1 base from J, with 18 bases between. The CDR3 contains 17 residues. Germline CDR1 and CDR2: SGHDT and YYEEEE. The CDR3 nucleotides are TGTGCCAGCAGCCTTACGACCGGGACCGCAAGCAATCAGCCCCAGCATTTT. It encodes CASSLTTGTASNQPQHF.

The chain uses TRBV7-2 and TRBJ2-5; D not resolved. CDR1 is SGHTA and CDR2 is FQGNSA in the germline V gene. CDR3 size: 14 residues. With 2 bases removed from V and 2 bases from J, the gap between germline ends came to 9 bases. CDR3 loop: CASSLREIQETQYF. CDR3 nucleotides: TGTGCCAGCAGCTTAAGGGAAATTCAAGAGACCCAGTACTTC.

This clonotype has more than one count but fewer than ten. J is TRBJ2-7 and V is TRBV28; D perhaps matches TRBD2 (6 bases). The CDR3 has 11 amino acids. Trimming pared 6 bases from V and 12 bases from J, leaving 15 bases between. Germline CDR1 and CDR2: MDHEN and SYDVKM. CDR3 sequence reads: CASSSEEGSYF. DNA for the CDR3: TGTGCCAGCAGCAGCGAGGAGGGCTCGTACTTC.

This clonotype occurred a few times. J is TRBJ1-5 and V is TRBV7-8; no firm D call. V lost 5 bases to trimming and J lost 4 bases, with 18 bases between them. The germline V gene has CDR1 SGHVS and CDR2 FQNEAQ. The CDR3 extends over 16 amino acids. This CDR3 is CASSPGLKFDNQPQHF. The CDR3 DNA is TGTGCCAGCAGCCCCGGACTGAAATTTGATAATCAGCCCCAGCATTTT.

This clonotype was observed a handful of times. The chain couples TRBV28 to TRBJ1-2, with D unresolved. Looked up from germline, CDR1 is MDHEN and CDR2 is SYDVKM. With 7 bases removed from V and 8 bases from J, the gap between germline ends came to 17 bases. The CDR3 sequence is 13 residues long. The CDR3 protein is CASTKPSGDGYTF. The CDR3, as DNA: TGTGCCAGCACTAAACCCTCGGGAGACGGCTACACCTTC.